Each of the 14 T cell receptor beta chains below was sequenced from the same sample in a study of CXCR3-negative and CXCR3-positive naive CD8 T cells. Study-wide results and caveats: The study found more hydrophobic TRB CDR3s in CXCR3-positive naive cells than in CXCR3-negative naive cells.

TRB cDNA was prepared as libraries by UMI-labeled 5' RACE. TCRdb re-called the 5' RACE reads and catalogs CDR3 proteins one per entry, DNA excluded. This repertoire includes under 60,000 distinct CDR3 sequences. No cognate antigen is known for these TCRs. Sequencing was done on a sample of naive CXCR3+ CD8+ T cells from blood. The subset here: CD45RO-CCR7+CD27+CD95- naive CD8+ T cells expressing CXCR3 (TNR3+). These receptors were collected from a human donor in good health. Some clones in this sample may be carry-over from other donors' samples.

This chain connects TRBV28 to TRBJ1-1; the D call from TCRdb, TRBD1, cannot be confirmed without DNA. Germline CDR1 and CDR2: MDHEN and SYDVKM. This CDR3 region has 12 residues. This chain's CDR3 is CASSLRGLTAFF. The whole variable domain, filled in from reference TRBV28 and TRBJ1-1, reads DVKVTQSSRYLVKRTGEKVFLECVQDMDHENMFWYRQDPGLGLRLIYFSYDVKMKEKGDIPEGYSVSREKKERFSLILESASTNQTSMYLCASSLRGLTAFFGQGTRLTVV.

This chain joins TRBV12-3 or TRBV12-4 and TRBJ2-3. The CDR3 extends over 12 amino acids. CDR3 region: CASNWDTDTQYF.

The J gene is TRBJ2-5, the V gene TRBV28; lacking DNA, the TRBD1 call made by TCRdb goes unchecked. The CDR3 extends over 15 amino acids. Germline lookup yields CDR1 MDHEN and CDR2 SYDVKM. The CDR3 spells CASSLSLREHETQYF. The full variable domain, with the rest looked up from reference TRBV28 and TRBJ2-5, is DVKVTQSSRYLVKRTGEKVFLECVQDMDHENMFWYRQDPGLGLRLIYFSYDVKMKEKGDIPEGYSVSREKKERFSLILESASTNQTSMYLCASSLSLREHETQYFGPGTRLLVL.

This chain connects TRBV12-3 or TRBV12-4 to TRBJ2-1; TCRdb calls TRBD2, which cannot be checked without DNA. The CDR3 extends over 15 amino acids. The CDR3 sequence is CASSEDLASGDEQFF.

The rearrangement uses TRBV4-3 and TRBJ2-2; the TRBD1 assignment by TCRdb is unverifiable without DNA. Germline assignment: CDR1 LGHNA and CDR2 YSLEER. This CDR3 has 15 residues. The CDR3 reads CASSPRDRGVGELFF.

CDR3 amino acids: CASSLGVGGYEQYF. The chain combines TRBV4-1 with TRBJ2-7; TCRdb designates TRBD2, a call that cannot be tested without DNA. The germline CDR1 and CDR2 sequences are MGHRA and YSYEKL. The length of the CDR3 is 14 residues.

The chain links TRBV18 to TRBJ2-7; TCRdb gives TRBD1 as the D gene, but with no DNA this cannot be confirmed. CDR1 is KGHSH, CDR2 LQKENI, per germline. The CDR3 is made up of 15 amino acids. The CDR3 protein is CASSGQSTSSYEQYF. Full variable domain (outside the CDR3, taken from reference TRBV18 and TRBJ2-7): NAGVMQNPRHLVRRRGQEARLRCSPMKGHSHVYWYRQLPEEGLKFMVYLQKENIIDESGMPKERFSAEFPKEGPSILRIQQVVRGDSAAYFCASSGQSTSSYEQYFGPGTRLTVT.

The chain is built from TRBV4-3 and TRBJ2-3; the D call of TRBD2 rests on TCRdb alone, since no DNA is present to check it. The CDR3 spans 16 residues. CDR1 LGHNA and CDR2 YSLEER come from the germline V gene. The CDR3: CASSQGPHGETDTQYF.

This sequence joins TRBV11-2 and TRBJ2-3; the TCRdb D gene call, TRBD1, has no DNA to confirm it. The CDR3 extends over 15 amino acids. CDR1 is SGHAT, CDR2 FQNNGV, per germline. This CDR3 is CASSLDGGLGDTQYF.

This chain links TRBV29-1 with TRBJ2-7; checking the TCRdb D call of TRBD1 is not possible without DNA. Germline CDR1 SQVTM, CDR2 ANQGSEA. This CDR3 contains 12 residues. Here the CDR3 reads CSVRDRAYEQYF.

The chain employs TRBV19 and TRBJ1-1; TCRdb's D call of TRBD1 is untestable without DNA. The CDR3 sequence is 12 residues long. Germline V gives CDR1 LNHDA, CDR2 SQIVND (reference sequence). The CDR3 loop is CASSKNRDEAFF.

This chain joins TRBV13 and TRBJ2-1. The CDR3 totals 13 residues. Looked up from germline, CDR1 is PRHDT and CDR2 is FYEKMQ (reference sequence). The CDR3 loop reads CASSLGSANEQFF.

The V and J genes are TRBV5-5 and TRBJ2-1; the D call from TCRdb, TRBD1, cannot be confirmed without DNA. The CDR3 spans 14 residues. The germline CDR1 and CDR2 sequences are SGHKS and YYEKEE (reference sequence). The CDR3: CASSLWQGDFGEFF.

The chain is built from TRBV6-5 and TRBJ1-1; TCRdb's D gene call, TRBD1, goes unchecked for lack of DNA. Germline lookup yields CDR1 MNHEY and CDR2 SVGAGI. The CDR3 loop spans 14 amino acids. The CDR3 here is CASSLPGAQPEAFF.